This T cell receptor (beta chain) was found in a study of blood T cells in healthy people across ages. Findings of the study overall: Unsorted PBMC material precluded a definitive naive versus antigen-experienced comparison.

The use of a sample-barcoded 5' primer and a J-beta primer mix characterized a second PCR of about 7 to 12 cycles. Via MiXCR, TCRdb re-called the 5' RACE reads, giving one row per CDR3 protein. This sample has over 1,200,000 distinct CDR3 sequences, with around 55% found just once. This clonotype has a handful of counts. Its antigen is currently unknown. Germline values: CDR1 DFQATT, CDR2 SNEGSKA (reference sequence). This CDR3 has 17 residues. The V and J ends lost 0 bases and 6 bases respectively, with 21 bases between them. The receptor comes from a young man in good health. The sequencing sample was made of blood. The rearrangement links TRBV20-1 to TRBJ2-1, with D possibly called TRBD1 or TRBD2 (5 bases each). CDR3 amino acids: CSARDGTPLSSGNEQFF. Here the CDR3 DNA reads TGCAGTGCTAGAGACGGGACCCCCTTAAGTAGTGGCAATGAGCAGTTCTTC.